What follows describes a single TCR beta chain. This entry is derived from a study of blood T cells in healthy people across ages. PCR was performed a second time for about 6 to 11 cycles using a sample-barcoded 5' primer and a J-beta primer mix. TCRdb reprocessed the 5' RACE reads via MiXCR and lists one record per CDR3 protein. The sample carries 1.5 million to 2 million distinct CDR3 sequences, 34% recorded once. The source is a woman in her thirties in good health. Sequencing was carried out using blood.

The CDR3 DNA is TGTGCCAGCAGTTTATTTTACAGCACTGAAGCTTTCTTT. Residues: CASSLFYSTEAFF. V usage is TRBV27 and J usage is TRBJ1-1, with D hard to call. The CDR3 contains 13 residues. Germline assignment: CDR1 MNHEY and CDR2 SMNVEV (reference sequence). The V gene lost 1 base and the J gene lost 4 bases, with 7 bases spanning the gap.